The 16 T cell receptor beta chains below were found in one sample sequenced in a study of cytomegalovirus exposure and HLA in healthy donors. Data came from immunoSEQ multiplex PCR; TCRdb stores just in-frame clones and leaves some out. The table includes fewer than 60,000 clones, roughly 94% detected once. Material for sequencing was PBMCs. These receptors were taken from a woman aged 18-35 years in good health and CMV-seropositive.

This chain uses TRBV30 with TRBJ1-3; D gene unclear. Trimming left V 5 bases short and J 2 bases short, with 4 bases between. This CDR3 comprises 11 residues. CDR1 is GTSNPN, CDR2 SVGIG, per germline (reference sequence). This CDR3 is CAWETGNTIYF. DNA of the CDR3: TGTGCCTGGGAGACTGGAAACACCATATATTTT.

V usage is TRBV19 and J usage is TRBJ1-1; D unresolved. The CDR3 has 16 residues. V shed 3 bases and J shed 6 bases, with 20 bases lying between them. Per the germline V gene, CDR1 is LNHDA and CDR2 is SQIVND (reference sequence). CDR3 sequence (DNA): TGTGCCAGTAGTATCTCTGGAGGATCTTCTGGGGCTGAAGCTTTCTTT. Protein product: CASSISGGSSGAEAFF.

The chain has TRBV5-1 and TRBJ1-3; the match to TRBD1 covers 9 bases. J was trimmed by 1 base and V by 0 bases; bases with no gene match: 2. This CDR3 has 16 amino acids. Per the germline V gene, CDR1 is SGHRS and CDR2 is YFSETQ. This chain's CDR3 is CASSLDRGLSGNTIYF. The CDR3 coding sequence is TGCGCCAGCAGCTTGGACAGGGGGCTATCTGGAAACACCATATATTTT. The full variable domain, its missing parts supplied by reference TRBV5-1 and TRBJ1-3, is KAGVTQTPRYLIKTRGQQVTLSCSPISGHRSVSWYQQTPGQGLQFLFEYFSETQRNKGNFPGRFSGRQFSNSRSEMNVSTLELGDSALYLCASSLDRGLSGNTIYFGEGSWLTVV.

CDR3 region: CSVGTGPTDTQYF. The CDR3 DNA sequence: TGCAGCGTTGGGACAGGTCCCACAGATACGCAGTATTTT. The chain has TRBV29-1 and TRBJ2-3, with 7 bases aligning to TRBD1. V gave up 4 bases and J gave up 2 bases; unmatched junction bases: 3. This CDR3 is 13 amino acids long. The germline V gene has CDR1 SQVTM and CDR2 ANQGSEA.

For the CDR3, the DNA is TGTGCCAGCAGCGTTCGGGACTTCGGCACAGATACGCAGTATTTT. Translated: CASSVRDFGTDTQYF. This chain links TRBV9 with TRBJ2-3, with D possibly being TRBD2 (6 bases). V lost 2 bases and J lost 1, with 11 bases in between. Per the germline V gene, CDR1 is SGDLS and CDR2 is YYNGEE. This CDR3 is 15 amino acids long.

This clone has only one observation. The CDR3 here is CASSSTGVKYEQYF. The CDR3 nucleotides read TGTGCCAGCAGCTCGACAGGGGTCAAATACGAGCAGTACTTC. The V gene is TRBV28, the J gene TRBJ2-7, with 8 bases lining up with TRBD1. The CDR3 has 14 amino acids. Germline V gives CDR1 MDHEN, CDR2 SYDVKM. The ends lost 6 bases at V and 4 bases at J; junction bases unmatched: 8.

The rearrangement uses TRBV4-3 and TRBJ2-7; 9 nucleotides line up with TRBD2. The V gene's germline CDR1 is LGHNA and CDR2 YSLEER. V shed 2 bases, J shed 2 bases, and the junction held 1 base outside the gene matches. The CDR3 runs to 14 residues. The CDR3 bases are TGCGCCAGCAGCCAACTAGCGGGACCCTACGAGCAGTACTTC. Its protein product is CASSQLAGPYEQYF.

This clone was found once. The chain joins TRBV15 to TRBJ2-7; D is uncertain. V lost 0 bases to trimming and J lost 6 bases, with 12 bases between them. Germline V gene data show CDR1 as LNHNV and CDR2 as YYDKDF (reference sequence). The CDR3 contains 14 residues. The CDR3 DNA sequence: TGTGCCACCAGCAGAGAGAGTGAACTGTCCGAGCAGTACTTC. This encodes CATSRESELSEQYF.

The V call is TRBV25-1, the J call TRBJ2-7; 10 positions agree with TRBD2. The ends lost 4 bases at V and 6 bases at J; junction bases unmatched: 9. The CDR3 runs 15 residues. Germline V gene data show CDR1 as MGHDK and CDR2 as SYGVNS. The DNA for the CDR3 is TGTGCCAGCAGTGGAGATCTAGCGGGAGTCGGCGAGCAGTACTTC. Its protein product is CASSGDLAGVGEQYF.

The rearrangement joins TRBV19 to TRBJ2-1; 13 bases are a match to TRBD2. Germline V gene lookup returns CDR1 LNHDA and CDR2 SQIVND (reference sequence). Trimming cost V 5 bases and J 14 bases; bases outside gene matches: 6. This CDR3 is built from 13 residues. The CDR3 region is CASSPGLAGVKFF. CDR3 bases: TGTGCCAGTAGTCCTGGACTAGCGGGAGTGAAGTTCTTC.

The chain combines TRBV18 with TRBJ2-3; 7 nucleotides agree with TRBD2. CDR1 and CDR2 (germline): KGHSH, LQKENI. The CDR3 is made up of 15 amino acids. J lost 3 bases, V lost 3 bases, and 6 bases had no gene match. CDR3: CASSPLSGGTDTQYF. In nucleotides, the CDR3 is TGTGCCAGCTCACCCCTATCCGGGGGGACAGATACGCAGTATTTT.

This rearrangement joins TRBV27 to TRBJ1-1; possibly TRBD1 for D (5 bases). CDR3 size: 13 residues. The germline gives CDR1 MNHEY, CDR2 SMNVEV (reference sequence). With 3 bases removed from V and 6 bases from J, the gap between germline ends came to 11 bases. CDR3 coding DNA: TGTGCCAGCAGTTTTCTTGGGGCTCCTGAAGCTTTCTTT. Amino acid sequence: CASSFLGAPEAFF.

V gene TRBV18 combines with J gene TRBJ2-5, with TRBD1 identical over 8 bases. This CDR3 is built from 15 residues. The V gene end was trimmed by 3 bases and the J gene end by 1 base; junction bases not matched to a gene: 4. CDR1 and CDR2 (germline): KGHSH, LQKENI. CDR3 in amino acids: CASSPRTGTQETQYF. CDR3 DNA: TGTGCCAGCTCACCCCGGACAGGGACCCAAGAGACCCAGTACTTC.

V usage is TRBV6-5 and J usage is TRBJ2-2, with D unclear. The CDR3 covers 14 residues. Trimming removed 4 bases at V and 2 bases at J, with 8 bases between. Germline values: CDR1 MNHEY, CDR2 SVGAGI. The CDR3 protein is CASSLNTNTGELFF. DNA for the CDR3: TGTGCCAGCAGTTTGAACACCAACACCGGGGAGCTGTTTTTT.

The chain couples TRBV30 to TRBJ1-5; maybe TRBD1 (5 bases). V lost 3 bases and J 7 bases, leaving 16 bases between the germline ends. Germline V CDR1 and CDR2: GTSNPN, SVGIG (reference sequence). The CDR3 is 14 amino acids. CDR3 nucleotide sequence: TGTGCCTGGAGATTACCGGGGGTTCAACAGCCCCAGCATTTT. It specifies CAWRLPGVQQPQHF.

The chain uses TRBV27 and TRBJ2-7; tentative D call: TRBD1 (5 bases). Germline V gene sequence: CDR1 MNHEY, CDR2 SMNVEV (reference sequence). The CDR3 extends over 21 amino acids. V lost 3 bases and J 0 bases, leaving 30 bases between the germline ends. The chain's CDR3 is CASSLSRQFPPRHRNSYEQYF. CDR3 bases: TGTGCCAGCAGTTTGAGTAGGCAGTTCCCCCCTCGGCACAGGAACTCCTACGAGCAGTACTTC.